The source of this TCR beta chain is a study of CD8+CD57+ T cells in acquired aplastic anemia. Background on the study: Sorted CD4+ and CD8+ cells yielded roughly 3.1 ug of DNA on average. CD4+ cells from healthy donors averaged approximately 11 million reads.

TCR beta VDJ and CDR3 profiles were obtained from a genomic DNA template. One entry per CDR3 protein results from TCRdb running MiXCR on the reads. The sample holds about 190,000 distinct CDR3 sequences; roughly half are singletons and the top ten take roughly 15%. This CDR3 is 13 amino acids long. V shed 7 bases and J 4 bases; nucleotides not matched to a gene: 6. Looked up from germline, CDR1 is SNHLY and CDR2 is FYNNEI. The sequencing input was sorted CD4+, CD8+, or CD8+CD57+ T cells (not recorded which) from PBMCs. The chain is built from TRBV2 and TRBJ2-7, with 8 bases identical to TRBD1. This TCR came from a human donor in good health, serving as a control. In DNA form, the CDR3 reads TGTGCCAGCACACCGGACAGGGCATACGAGCAGTACTTC. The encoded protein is CASTPDRAYEQYF.